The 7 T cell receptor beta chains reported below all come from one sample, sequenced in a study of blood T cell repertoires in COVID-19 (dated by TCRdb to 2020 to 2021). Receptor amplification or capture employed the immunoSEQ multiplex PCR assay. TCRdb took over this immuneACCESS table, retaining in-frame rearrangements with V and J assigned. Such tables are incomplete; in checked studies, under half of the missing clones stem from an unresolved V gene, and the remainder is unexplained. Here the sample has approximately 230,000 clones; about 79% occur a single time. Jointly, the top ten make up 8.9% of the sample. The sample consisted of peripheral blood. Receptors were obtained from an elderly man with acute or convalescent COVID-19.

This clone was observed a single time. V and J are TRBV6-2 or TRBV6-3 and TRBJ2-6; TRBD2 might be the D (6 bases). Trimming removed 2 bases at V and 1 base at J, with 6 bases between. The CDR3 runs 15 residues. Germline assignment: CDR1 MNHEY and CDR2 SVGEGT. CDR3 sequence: CASSYGGSGANVLTF. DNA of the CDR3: TGTGCCAGCAGTTACGGAGGGTCTGGGGCCAACGTCCTGACTTTC.

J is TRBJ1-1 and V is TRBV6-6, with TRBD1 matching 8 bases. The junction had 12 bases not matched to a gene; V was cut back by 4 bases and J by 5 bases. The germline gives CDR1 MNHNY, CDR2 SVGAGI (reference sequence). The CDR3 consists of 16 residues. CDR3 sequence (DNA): TGTGCCAGCAGTTTTCCGCAAAGGGACAGGAAAACTGAAGCTTTCTTT. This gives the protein CASSFPQRDRKTEAFF.

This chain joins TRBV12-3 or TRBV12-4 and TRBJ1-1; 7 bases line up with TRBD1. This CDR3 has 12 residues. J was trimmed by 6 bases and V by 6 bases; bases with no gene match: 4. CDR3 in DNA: TGTGCCAGCAGGCATACAGGGGCTGAAGCTTTCTTT. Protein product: CASRHTGAEAFF.

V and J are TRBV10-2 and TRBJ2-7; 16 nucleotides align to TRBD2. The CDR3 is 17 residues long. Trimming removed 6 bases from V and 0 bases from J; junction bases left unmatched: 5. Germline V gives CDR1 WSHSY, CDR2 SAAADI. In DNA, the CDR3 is TGCGCCAGCAGGGGACTAGCGGGGGGGCCCGGCTCCTACGAGCAGTACTTC. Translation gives CASRGLAGGPGSYEQYF.

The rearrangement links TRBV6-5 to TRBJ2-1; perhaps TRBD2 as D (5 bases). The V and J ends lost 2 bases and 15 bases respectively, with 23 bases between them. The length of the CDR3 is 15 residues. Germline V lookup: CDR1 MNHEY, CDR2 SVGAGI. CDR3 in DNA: TGTGCCAGCAGTTACAACGAGGAAGGACTGAAATTATGGTTCTTC. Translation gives CASSYNEEGLKLWFF.

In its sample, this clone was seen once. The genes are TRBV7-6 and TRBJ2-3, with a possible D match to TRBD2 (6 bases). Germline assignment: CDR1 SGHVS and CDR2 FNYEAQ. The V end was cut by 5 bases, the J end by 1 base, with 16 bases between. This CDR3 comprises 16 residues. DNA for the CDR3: TGTGCCAGCAGCCTAACGACTAGTAGGCGCACAGATACGCAGTATTTT. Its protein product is CASSLTTSRRTDTQYF.

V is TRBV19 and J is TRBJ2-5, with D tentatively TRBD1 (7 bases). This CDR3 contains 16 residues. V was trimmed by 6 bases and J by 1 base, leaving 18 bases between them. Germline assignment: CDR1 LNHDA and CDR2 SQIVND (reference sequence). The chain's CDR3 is CASRGQGGFVQETQYF. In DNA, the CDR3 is TGTGCCAGTAGGGGGCAGGGGGGATTTGTCCAAGAGACCCAGTACTTC. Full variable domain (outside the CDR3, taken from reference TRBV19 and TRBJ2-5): DGGITQSPKYLFRKEGQNVTLSCEQNLNHDAMYWYRQDPGQGLRLIYYSQIVNDFQKGDIAEGYSVSREKKESFPLTVTSAQKNPTAFYLCASRGQGGFVQETQYFGPGTRLLVL.